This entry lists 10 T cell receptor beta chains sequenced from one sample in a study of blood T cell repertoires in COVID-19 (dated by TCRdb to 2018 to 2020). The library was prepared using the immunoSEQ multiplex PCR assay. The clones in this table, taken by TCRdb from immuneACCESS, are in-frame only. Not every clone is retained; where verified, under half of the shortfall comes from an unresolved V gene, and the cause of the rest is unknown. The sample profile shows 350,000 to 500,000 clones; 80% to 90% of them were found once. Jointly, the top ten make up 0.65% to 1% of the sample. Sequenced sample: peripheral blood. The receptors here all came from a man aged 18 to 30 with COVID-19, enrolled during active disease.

The CDR3 region has the DNA TGCGCCAGCAGCTTAGGACTAGCGGGCCAACAAGAGACCCAGTACTTC. Its translation is CASSLGLAGQQETQYF. The V call is TRBV5-1, the J call TRBJ2-5; 11 nucleotides agree with TRBD2. This CDR3 comprises 16 residues. In germline, CDR1 is SGHRS, CDR2 YFSETQ. V lost 2 bases and J lost 2; bases outside the gene matches: 5.

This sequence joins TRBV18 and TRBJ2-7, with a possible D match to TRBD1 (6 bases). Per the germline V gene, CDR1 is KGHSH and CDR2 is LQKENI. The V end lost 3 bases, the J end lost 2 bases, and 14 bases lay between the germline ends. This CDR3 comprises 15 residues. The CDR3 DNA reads TGTGCCAGCTCACCCTACAAAACAGGGCCCTACGAGCAGTACTTC. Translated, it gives CASSPYKTGPYEQYF.

The CDR3 loop is CASSQEAAGGTLGTDTQYF. CDR3 DNA sequence: TGTGCCAGCAGCCAAGAGGCAGCGGGGGGTACCCTCGGCACAGATACGCAGTATTTT. V and J are TRBV4-2 and TRBJ2-3; 9 bases fit TRBD2. Germline V gives CDR1 LGHNA, CDR2 YNFKEQ. The CDR3 sequence is 19 residues long. Germline trimming cut 0 bases from V and 1 base from J; bases unmatched to any gene: 11.

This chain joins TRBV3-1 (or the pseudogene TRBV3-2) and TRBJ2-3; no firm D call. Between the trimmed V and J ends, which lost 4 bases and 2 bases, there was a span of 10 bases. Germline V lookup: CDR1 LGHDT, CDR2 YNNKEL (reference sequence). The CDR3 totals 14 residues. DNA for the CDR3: TGTGCCAGCAGCCTCACATCCCCCACAGATACGCAGTATTTT. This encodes CASSLTSPTDTQYF.

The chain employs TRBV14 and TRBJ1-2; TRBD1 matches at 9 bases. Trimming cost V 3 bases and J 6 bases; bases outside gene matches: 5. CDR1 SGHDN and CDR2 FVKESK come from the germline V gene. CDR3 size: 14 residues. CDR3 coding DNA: TGTGCCAGCAGCCACACCGGGACAGGGAATGGCTACACCTTC. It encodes CASSHTGTGNGYTF.

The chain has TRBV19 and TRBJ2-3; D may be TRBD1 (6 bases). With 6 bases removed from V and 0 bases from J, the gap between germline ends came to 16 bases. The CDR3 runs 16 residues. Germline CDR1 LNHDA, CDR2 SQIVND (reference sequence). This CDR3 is CASRGQSILSTDTQYF. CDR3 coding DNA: TGTGCCAGTAGAGGACAGTCAATCCTTAGCACAGATACGCAGTATTTT.

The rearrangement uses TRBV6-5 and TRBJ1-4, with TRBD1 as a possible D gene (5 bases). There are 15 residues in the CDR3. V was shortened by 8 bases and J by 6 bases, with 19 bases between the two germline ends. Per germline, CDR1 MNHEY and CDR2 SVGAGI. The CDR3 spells CASETWAGVDEKLFF. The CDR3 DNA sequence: TGTGCCAGCGAGACTTGGGCGGGGGTTGATGAAAAACTGTTTTTT.

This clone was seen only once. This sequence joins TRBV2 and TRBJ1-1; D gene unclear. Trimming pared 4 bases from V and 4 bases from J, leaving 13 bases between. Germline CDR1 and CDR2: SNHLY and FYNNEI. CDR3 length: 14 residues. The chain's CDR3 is CASSVGRKSTEAFF. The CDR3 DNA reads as TGTGCCAGCAGTGTTGGTAGAAAAAGCACTGAAGCTTTCTTT.

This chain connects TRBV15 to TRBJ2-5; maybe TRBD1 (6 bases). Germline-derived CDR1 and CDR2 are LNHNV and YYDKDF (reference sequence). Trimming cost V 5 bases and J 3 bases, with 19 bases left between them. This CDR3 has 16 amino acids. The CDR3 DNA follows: TGTGCCACCAGCGAAGAGGTAGTGGGGGCGGAAGAGACCCAGTACTTC. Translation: CATSEEVVGAEETQYF. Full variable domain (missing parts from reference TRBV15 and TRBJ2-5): DAMVIQNPRYQVTQFGKPVTLSCSQTLNHNVMYWYQQKSSQAPKLLFHYYDKDFNNEADTPDNFQSRRPNTSFCFLDIRSPGLGDTAMYLCATSEEVVGAEETQYFGPGTRLLVL.

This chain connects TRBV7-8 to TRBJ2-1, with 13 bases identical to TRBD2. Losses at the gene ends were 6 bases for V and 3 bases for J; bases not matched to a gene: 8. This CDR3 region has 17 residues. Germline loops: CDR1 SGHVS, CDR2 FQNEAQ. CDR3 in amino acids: CASRATSGGAGYNEQFF. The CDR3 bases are TGTGCCAGCAGGGCTACTAGCGGGGGGGCTGGCTACAATGAGCAGTTCTTC.